This record concerns one TCR beta chain sequence. Its antigen is undetermined. This specimen comes from a study of CXCR3-negative and CXCR3-positive naive CD8 T cells. TRB cDNA was prepared as libraries by UMI-labeled 5' RACE. Each CDR3 protein gets one entry in TCRdb, which reprocessed the 5' RACE reads and gives no DNA. The sample table sets out around 140,000 distinct CDR3 sequences. 300,000 cells per CD8+ T cell subset were flow-sorted in triplicate. Naive CD8+ T lymphocytes were specified as CD45RO-CCR7+CD27+CD95-. Whole-study findings and limits: Relative to CXCR3-negative naive cells, CXCR3-positive naive cells had more hydrophobic TRB CDR3s. The study found that naive CXCR3-negative and CXCR3-positive cells shared TRBV-TRBJ usage, while memory cells differed. Similar levels of surface CD5 were seen between naive subsets; TCR strength was inferred from TRB CDR3 properties.

This CDR3 is built from 17 residues. Sequenced material: naive CXCR3+ CD8+ T cells from blood. As to subset: CD45RO-CCR7+CD27+CD95- naive CD8+ T cells expressing CXCR3 (TNR3+). The origin of this receptor is a human donor in good health. Some clones in this sample may be carry-over from other donors' samples. The rearrangement links TRBV12-3 or TRBV12-4 to TRBJ2-2; without DNA, the TCRdb call of TRBD2 cannot be checked. The CDR3 loop reads CASRNLAGGPSTGELFF.